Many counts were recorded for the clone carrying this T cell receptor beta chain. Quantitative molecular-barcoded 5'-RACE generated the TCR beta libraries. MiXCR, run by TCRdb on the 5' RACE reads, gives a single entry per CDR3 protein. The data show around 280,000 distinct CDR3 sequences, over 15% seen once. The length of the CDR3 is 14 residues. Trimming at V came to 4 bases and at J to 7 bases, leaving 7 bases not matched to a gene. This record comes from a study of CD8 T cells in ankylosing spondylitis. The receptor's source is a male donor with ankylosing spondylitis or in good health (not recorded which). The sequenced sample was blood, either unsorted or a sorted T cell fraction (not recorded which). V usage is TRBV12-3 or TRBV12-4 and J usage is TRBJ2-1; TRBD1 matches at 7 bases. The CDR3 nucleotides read TGTGCCAGCAGTTACACGACAGGGTGGAATGAGCAGTTCTTC. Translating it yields CASSYTTGWNEQFF.